This is a list of T cell receptor beta chains from one sample in a study of cytotoxic CD8 clonotypes in ibrutinib-treated CLL. Using immunoSEQ multiplex PCR, the repertoire was profiled, and TCRdb retains in-frame clones only, with some absent. The sample has 250,000 to 350,000 clones, more than 70% seen once; the top ten hold about 5.3%. The sequenced sample was PBMCs, obtained at disease progression, from a patient treated with ibrutinib. The receptors were sampled from a human donor with chronic lymphocytic leukemia. CDR3s include the opening cysteine and the closing phenylalanine or tryptophan. A D gene is named only where the DNA matches it firmly.

J: TRBJ1-2; length: 14; V: TRBV4-1; D: TRBD1; DNA: TGCGCCAGCAGCCCAAGAGGGGGCTACTATGGCTACACCTTC; CDR3: CASSPRGGYYGYTF
J: TRBJ1-2; length: 10; V: TRBV20-1; D: .; DNA: TGCAGTGCTAGAGACGTCAGGTACACCTTC; CDR3: CSARDVRYTF
J: TRBJ2-7; length: 11; V: TRBV5-1; D: .; DNA: TGCGCCAGCAGCTTGGCCGGGGAACAGTACTTC; CDR3: CASSLAGEQYF
J: TRBJ2-5; length: 13; V: TRBV5-3; D: .; DNA: TGTGCCAGAAGTCGACAGCCCCAAGAGACCCAGTACTTC; CDR3: CARSRQPQETQYF
J: TRBJ2-2; length: 15; V: TRBV7-2; D: TRBD1; DNA: TGTGCCAGCAGAAGGGACAGGGGAGGTACCGGGGAGCTGTTTTTT; CDR3: CASRRDRGGTGELFF
J: TRBJ1-2; length: 12; V: TRBV7-2; D: .; DNA: TGTGCCAGCAGCCGCGTCGGGGCTGGCTACACCTTC; CDR3: CASSRVGAGYTF
J: TRBJ2-6; length: 16; V: TRBV18; D: TRBD1; DNA: TGTGCCAGCTCACCAGCCAGGGGGCTTGGGGACAACGTCCTGACTTTC; CDR3: CASSPARGLGDNVLTF
J: TRBJ1-1; length: 15; V: TRBV4-1; D: TRBD1; DNA: TGCGCCAGCAGCCAACGGGGACAGCCGAACACTGAAGCTTTCTTT; CDR3: CASSQRGQPNTEAFF
J: TRBJ1-6; length: 13; V: TRBV5-1; D: TRBD1; DNA: TGCGCCAGCAGCTGGACAGGGCGCGAAGGCCTCCACTTT; CDR3: CASSWTGREGLHF
J: TRBJ2-5; length: 15; V: TRBV9; D: .; DNA: TGTGCCAGCAGCCCCGTTCGGGGCGGCCAAGAGACCCAGTACTTC; CDR3: CASSPVRGGQETQYF
J: TRBJ2-1; length: 15; V: TRBV7-9; D: .; DNA: TGTGCCAGCAGCTTGGTGGCAGGAGCGTACAATGAGCAGTTCTTC; CDR3: CASSLVAGAYNEQFF